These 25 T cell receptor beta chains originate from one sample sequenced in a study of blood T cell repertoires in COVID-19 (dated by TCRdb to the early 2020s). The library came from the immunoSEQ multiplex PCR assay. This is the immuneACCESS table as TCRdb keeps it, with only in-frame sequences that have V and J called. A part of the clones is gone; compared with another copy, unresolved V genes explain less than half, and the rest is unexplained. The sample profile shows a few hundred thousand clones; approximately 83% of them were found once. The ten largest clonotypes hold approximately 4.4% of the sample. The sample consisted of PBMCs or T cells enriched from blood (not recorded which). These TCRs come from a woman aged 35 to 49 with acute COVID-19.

The CDR3 protein is CSVEGLRNTDTQYF. Here the CDR3 DNA reads TGCAGCGTTGAAGGTCTCCGTAACACAGATACGCAGTATTTT. The chain has TRBV29-1 and TRBJ2-3, with D unresolved. V lost 1 base and J lost 2, with 10 bases in between. This CDR3 spans 14 amino acids. Germline V CDR1 and CDR2: SQVTM, ANQGSEA.

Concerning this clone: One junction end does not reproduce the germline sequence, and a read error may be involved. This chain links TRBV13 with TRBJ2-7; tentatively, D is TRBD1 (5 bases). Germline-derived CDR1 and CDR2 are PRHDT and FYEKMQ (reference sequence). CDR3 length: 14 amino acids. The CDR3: CASSLSGQGPLGDF. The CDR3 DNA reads TGTGCCAGCAGCTTATCAGGACAAGGACCCCTAGGGGACTTC.

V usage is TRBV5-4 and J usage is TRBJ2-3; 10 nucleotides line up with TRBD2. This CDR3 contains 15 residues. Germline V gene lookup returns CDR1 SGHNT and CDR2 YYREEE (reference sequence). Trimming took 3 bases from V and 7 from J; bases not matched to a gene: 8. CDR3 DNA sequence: TGTGCCAGCAGCTACTTTAGCGGGAGGAGAAATACGCAGTATTTT. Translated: CASSYFSGRRNTQYF.

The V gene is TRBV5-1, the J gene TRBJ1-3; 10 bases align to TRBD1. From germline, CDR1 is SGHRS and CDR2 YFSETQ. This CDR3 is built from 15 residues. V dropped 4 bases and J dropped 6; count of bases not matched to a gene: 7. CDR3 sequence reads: CASSRDRGLENTIYF. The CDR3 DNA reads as TGCGCCAGCAGCCGCGACAGGGGGCTGGAAAACACCATATATTTT.

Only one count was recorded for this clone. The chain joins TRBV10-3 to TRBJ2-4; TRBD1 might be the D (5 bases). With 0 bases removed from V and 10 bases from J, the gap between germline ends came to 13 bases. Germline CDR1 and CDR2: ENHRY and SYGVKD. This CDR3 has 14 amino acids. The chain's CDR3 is CAISESSESGIQYF. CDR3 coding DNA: TGTGCCATCAGTGAGTCATCTGAGTCAGGGATTCAGTACTTC.

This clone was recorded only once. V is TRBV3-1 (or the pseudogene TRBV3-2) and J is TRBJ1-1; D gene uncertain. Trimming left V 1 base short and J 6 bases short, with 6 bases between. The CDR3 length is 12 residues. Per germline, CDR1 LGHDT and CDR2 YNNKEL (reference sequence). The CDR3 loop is CASSQGIAEAFF. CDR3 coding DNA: TGTGCCAGCAGCCAAGGTATCGCTGAAGCTTTCTTT.

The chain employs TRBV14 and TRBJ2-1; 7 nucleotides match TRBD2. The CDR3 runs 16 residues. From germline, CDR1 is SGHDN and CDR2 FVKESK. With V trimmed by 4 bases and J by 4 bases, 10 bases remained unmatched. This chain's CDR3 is CASSPAGLSIYNEQFF. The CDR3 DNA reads TGTGCCAGCAGCCCCGCGGGACTAAGTATTTACAATGAGCAGTTCTTC.

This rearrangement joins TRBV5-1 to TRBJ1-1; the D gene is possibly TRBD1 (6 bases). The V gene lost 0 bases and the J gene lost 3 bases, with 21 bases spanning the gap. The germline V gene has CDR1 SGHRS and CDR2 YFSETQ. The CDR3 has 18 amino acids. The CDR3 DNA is TGCGCCAGCAGCTTGGAAGGGACACGACTAACCTGGCACACTGAAGCTTTCTTT. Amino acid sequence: CASSLEGTRLTWHTEAFF.

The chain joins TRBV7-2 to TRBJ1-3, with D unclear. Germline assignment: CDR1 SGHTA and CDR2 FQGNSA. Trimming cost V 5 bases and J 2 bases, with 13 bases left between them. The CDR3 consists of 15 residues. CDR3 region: CASSLQVTTGNTIYF. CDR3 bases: TGTGCCAGCAGCCTCCAAGTGACAACTGGAAACACCATATATTTT.

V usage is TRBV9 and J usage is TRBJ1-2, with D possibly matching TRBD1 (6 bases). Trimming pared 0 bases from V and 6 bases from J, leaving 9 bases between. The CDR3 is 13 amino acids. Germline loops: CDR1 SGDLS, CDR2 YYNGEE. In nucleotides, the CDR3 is TGTGCCAGCAGCGTAGAACAGGGCCATGGCTACACCTTC. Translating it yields CASSVEQGHGYTF.

As DNA, the CDR3 is TGTGCCACCGGCATTCAGGGGGGCTACGAGCAGTACTTC. Amino acids: CATGIQGGYEQYF. This chain connects TRBV6-5 to TRBJ2-7; possible D gene TRBD1, 7 bases. The CDR3 totals 13 residues. Germline values: CDR1 MNHEY, CDR2 SVGAGI. V lost 10 bases, J lost 3 bases, and 16 bases lay in between.

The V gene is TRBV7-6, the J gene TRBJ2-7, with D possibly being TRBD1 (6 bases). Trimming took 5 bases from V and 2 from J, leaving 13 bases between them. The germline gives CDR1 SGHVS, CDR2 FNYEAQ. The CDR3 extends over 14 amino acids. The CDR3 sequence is CASSPRDTTYEQYF. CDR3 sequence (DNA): TGTGCCAGCAGCCCTCGGGACACTACCTACGAGCAGTACTTC.

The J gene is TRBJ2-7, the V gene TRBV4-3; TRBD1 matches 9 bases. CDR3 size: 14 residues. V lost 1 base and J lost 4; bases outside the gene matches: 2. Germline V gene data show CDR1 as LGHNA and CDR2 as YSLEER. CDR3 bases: TGCGCCAGCAGCCAAGGTGGGACAGGGTACGAGCAGTACTTC. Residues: CASSQGGTGYEQYF.

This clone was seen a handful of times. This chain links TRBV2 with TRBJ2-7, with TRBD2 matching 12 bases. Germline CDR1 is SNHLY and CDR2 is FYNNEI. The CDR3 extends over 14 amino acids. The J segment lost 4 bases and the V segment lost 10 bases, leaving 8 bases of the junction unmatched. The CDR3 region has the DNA TGTGCCATCGGACCAGGACTAGCGGGATACGAGCAGTACTTC. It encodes CAIGPGLAGYEQYF.

Here the CDR3 DNA reads TGTGCCAGCAGCCTACAAATAGGGGGCCCTGGAAACACCATATATTTT. Translated, it gives CASSLQIGGPGNTIYF. The chain has TRBV7-2 and TRBJ1-3; TRBD1 matches 7 bases. The CDR3 covers 16 residues. Trimming removed 5 bases from V and 2 bases from J; junction bases left unmatched: 9. CDR1 SGHTA and CDR2 FQGNSA come from the germline V gene.

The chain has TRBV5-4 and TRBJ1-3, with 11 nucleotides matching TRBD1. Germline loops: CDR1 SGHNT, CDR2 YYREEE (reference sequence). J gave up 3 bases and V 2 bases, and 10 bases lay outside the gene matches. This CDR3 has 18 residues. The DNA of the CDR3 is TGTGCCAGCAGCTTTGGTTTACCGGGACAGGGGGTTGGAAACACCATATATTTT. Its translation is CASSFGLPGQGVGNTIYF.

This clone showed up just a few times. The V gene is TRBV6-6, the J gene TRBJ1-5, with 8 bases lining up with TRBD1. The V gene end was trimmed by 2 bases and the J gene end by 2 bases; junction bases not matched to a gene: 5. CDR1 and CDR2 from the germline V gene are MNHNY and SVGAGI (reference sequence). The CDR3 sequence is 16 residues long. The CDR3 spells CASSYPQGAGNQPQHF. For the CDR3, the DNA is TGTGCCAGCAGTTACCCTCAGGGGGCTGGCAATCAGCCCCAGCATTTT.

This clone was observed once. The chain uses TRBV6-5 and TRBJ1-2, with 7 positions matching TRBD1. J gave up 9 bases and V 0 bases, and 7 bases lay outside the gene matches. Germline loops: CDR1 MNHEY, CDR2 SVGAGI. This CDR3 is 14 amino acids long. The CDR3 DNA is TGTGCCAGCAGTTACTCCTACAGGGGTTGGAGCTACACCTTC. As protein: CASSYSYRGWSYTF.

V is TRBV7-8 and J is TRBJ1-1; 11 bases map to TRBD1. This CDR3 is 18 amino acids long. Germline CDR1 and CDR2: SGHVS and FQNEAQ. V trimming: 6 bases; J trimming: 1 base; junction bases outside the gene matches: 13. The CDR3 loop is CASRGGRWTGGRNTEAFF. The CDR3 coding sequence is TGTGCCAGCAGAGGGGGGAGGTGGACAGGGGGCAGGAACACTGAAGCTTTCTTT.

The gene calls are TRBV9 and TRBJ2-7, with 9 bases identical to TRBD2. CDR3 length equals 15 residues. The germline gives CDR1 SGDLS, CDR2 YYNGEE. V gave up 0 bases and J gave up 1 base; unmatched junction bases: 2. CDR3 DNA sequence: TGTGCCAGCAGCGTAGGGAGCGGGGGGTCCTACGAGCAGTACTTC. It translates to CASSVGSGGSYEQYF.

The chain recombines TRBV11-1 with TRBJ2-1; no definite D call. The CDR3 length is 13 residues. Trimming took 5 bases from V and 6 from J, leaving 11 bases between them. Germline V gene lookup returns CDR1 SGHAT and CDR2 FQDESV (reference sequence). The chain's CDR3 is CASSLPSRNEQFF. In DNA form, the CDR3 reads TGTGCCAGCAGCCTGCCAAGCCGCAATGAGCAGTTCTTC. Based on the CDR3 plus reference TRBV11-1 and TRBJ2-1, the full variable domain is EAEVAQSPRYKITEKSQAVAFWCDPISGHATLYWYRQILGQGPELLVQFQDESVVDDSQLPKDRFSAERLKGVDSTLKIQPAELGDSAMYLCASSLPSRNEQFFGPGTRLTVL.

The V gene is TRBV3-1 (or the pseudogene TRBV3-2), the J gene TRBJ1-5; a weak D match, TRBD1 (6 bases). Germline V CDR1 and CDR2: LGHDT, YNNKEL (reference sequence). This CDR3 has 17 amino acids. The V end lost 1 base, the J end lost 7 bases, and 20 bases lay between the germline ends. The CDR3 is CASSQVSPGTNIQPQHF. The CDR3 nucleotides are TGTGCCAGCAGCCAAGTAAGCCCCGGGACAAATATCCAGCCCCAGCATTTT.

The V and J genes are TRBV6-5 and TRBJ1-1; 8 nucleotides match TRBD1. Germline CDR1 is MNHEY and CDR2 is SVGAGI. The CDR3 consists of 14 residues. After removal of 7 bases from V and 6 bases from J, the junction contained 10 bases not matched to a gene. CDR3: CASTRGQGSAEAFF. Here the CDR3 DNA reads TGTGCCAGCACTAGAGGACAGGGTAGCGCTGAAGCTTTCTTT.

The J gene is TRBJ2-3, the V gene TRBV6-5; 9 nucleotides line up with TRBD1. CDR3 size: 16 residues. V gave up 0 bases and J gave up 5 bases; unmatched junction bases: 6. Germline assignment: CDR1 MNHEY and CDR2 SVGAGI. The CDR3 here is CASSYSWTGVIDTQYF. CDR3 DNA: TGTGCCAGCAGTTACTCCTGGACAGGGGTAATAGATACGCAGTATTTT.

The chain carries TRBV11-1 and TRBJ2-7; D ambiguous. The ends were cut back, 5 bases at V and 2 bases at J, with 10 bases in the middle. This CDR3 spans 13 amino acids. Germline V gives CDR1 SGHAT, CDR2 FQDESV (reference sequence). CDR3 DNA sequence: TGTGCCAGCAGCCCAACGGTCGCCTACGAGCAGTACTTC. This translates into CASSPTVAYEQYF.